The 9 T cell receptor beta chains listed next were all sequenced from one sample in a study of cytotoxic CD8 clonotypes in ibrutinib-treated CLL. Libraries were prepared by immunoSEQ multiplex PCR; TCRdb keeps only in-frame clonotypes and omits some of them. The table records fewer than 100,000 clones, 86% of them present only once. The sequencing here drew on PBMCs, taken before ibrutinib treatment. The receptor source for this set is a human donor with chronic lymphocytic leukemia.

J is TRBJ2-7 and V is TRBV4-1, with 7 bases aligning to TRBD2. Losses at the gene ends were 0 bases for V and 2 bases for J; bases not matched to a gene: 7. CDR1 and CDR2 from the germline V gene are MGHRA and YSYEKL. This CDR3 comprises 16 residues. CDR3 nucleotide sequence: TGCGCCAGCAGCCAAGATAGGGCGGGAGCTACCTACGAGCAGTACTTC. Protein sequence: CASSQDRAGATYEQYF.

The chain employs TRBV5-1 and TRBJ2-7; possible D gene TRBD2, 5 bases. Germline CDR1 reads SGHRS; CDR2 reads YFSETQ. V was shortened by 4 bases and J by 2 bases, with 13 bases between the two germline ends. The CDR3 extends over 14 amino acids. The chain's CDR3 is CASSDPGKTYEQYF. CDR3 coding DNA: TGCGCCAGCAGCGATCCCGGGAAAACCTACGAGCAGTACTTC.

The sample holds one count of this clone. The rearrangement joins TRBV6-1 to TRBJ1-1; 7 bases line up with TRBD1. V was pared by 1 base and J by 1 base, with 6 bases of the junction left unmatched. The CDR3 extends over 16 amino acids. In germline, CDR1 is MNHNS, CDR2 SASEGT. The CDR3 bases are TGTGCCAGCAGTGAAGATCAGGGGGGATGGAACACTGAAGCTTTCTTT. Its translation is CASSEDQGGWNTEAFF.

This clone was seen a single time. The rearrangement joins TRBV4-2 to TRBJ1-4; D possibly corresponds to TRBD1 (5 bases). Germline-derived CDR1 and CDR2 are LGHNA and YNFKEQ. Trimming removed 4 bases at V and 5 bases at J, with 23 bases between. This CDR3 contains 18 residues. In DNA, the CDR3 is TGTGCCAGCAGCCGGAAGGGCCAGAAACGGGGGGGAAATGAAAAACTGTTTTTT. The encoded protein is CASSRKGQKRGGNEKLFF.

The CDR3 DNA follows: TGCGCCAGCAGCTTGGAGGGACAGGGGGGTTCGGCTACCTACAATGAGCAGTTCTTC. Amino acids: CASSLEGQGGSATYNEQFF. The chain combines TRBV5-1 with TRBJ2-1; the match to TRBD1 covers 11 bases. Germline-derived CDR1 and CDR2 are SGHRS and YFSETQ. This CDR3 is 19 amino acids long. The ends lost 0 bases at V and 2 bases at J; junction bases unmatched: 10.

CDR3 amino acids: CSAPIGGTYTDTQYF. CDR3 coding DNA: TGCAGCGCCCCAATAGGGGGAACTTACACAGATACGCAGTATTTT. The J gene is TRBJ2-3, the V gene TRBV29-1; D perhaps matches TRBD1 (6 bases). Trimming cost V 7 bases and J 2 bases, with 19 bases left between them. The V gene's germline CDR1 is SQVTM and CDR2 ANQGSEA. This CDR3 spans 15 amino acids.

The chain joins TRBV6-1 to TRBJ2-3; 8 bases line up with TRBD2. V was clipped by 0 bases and J by 3 bases; unmatched bases: 5. CDR1 and CDR2 (germline): MNHNS, SASEGT. CDR3 length: 16 amino acids. The CDR3 DNA follows: TGTGCCAGCAGTGAAGCGTTGGGACTAGGGACAGATACGCAGTATTTT. As protein: CASSEALGLGTDTQYF.

The chain couples TRBV27 to TRBJ2-7, with 10 bases matching TRBD2. In germline, CDR1 is MNHEY, CDR2 SMNVEV (reference sequence). J gave up 4 bases and V 8 bases, and 11 bases lay outside the gene matches. The CDR3 length is 15 residues. CDR3 DNA: TGTGCCAGCTCAGATTCTAGCGGGAGCAGATACGAGCAGTACTTC. It yields the protein CASSDSSGSRYEQYF.

The chain has TRBV2 and TRBJ1-1; unclear D gene. CDR1 and CDR2 (germline): SNHLY, FYNNEI. With 7 bases removed from V and 8 bases from J, the gap between germline ends came to 20 bases. CDR3 size: 14 residues. The CDR3 sequence: CASTTLGVFGEAFF. The CDR3 DNA reads as TGTGCCAGCACTACTCTGGGAGTGTTCGGGGAAGCTTTCTTT.